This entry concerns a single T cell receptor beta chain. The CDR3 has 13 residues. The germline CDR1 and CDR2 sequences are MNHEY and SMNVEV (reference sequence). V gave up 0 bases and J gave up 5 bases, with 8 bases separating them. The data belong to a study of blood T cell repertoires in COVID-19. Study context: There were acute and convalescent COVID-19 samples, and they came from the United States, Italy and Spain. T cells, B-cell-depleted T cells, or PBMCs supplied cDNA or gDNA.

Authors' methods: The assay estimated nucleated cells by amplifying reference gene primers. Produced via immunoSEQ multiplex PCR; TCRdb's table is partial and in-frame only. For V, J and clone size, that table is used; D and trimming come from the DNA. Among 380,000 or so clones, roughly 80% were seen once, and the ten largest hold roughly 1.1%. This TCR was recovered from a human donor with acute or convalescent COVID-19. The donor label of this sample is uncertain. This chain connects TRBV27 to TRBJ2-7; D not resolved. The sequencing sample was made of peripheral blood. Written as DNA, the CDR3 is TGTGCCAGCAGTTTATCTAGCACGCACGAGCAGTACTTC. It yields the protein CASSLSSTHEQYF.